What follows are 28 T cell receptor beta chains derived from one specimen sequenced in a study of CD8 T cells in ankylosing spondylitis. Each CDR3 protein gets one entry after TCRdb re-called the 5' RACE reads with MiXCR. The table has around 180,000 distinct CDR3 sequences, 13% seen once. Sequences were obtained from blood, either unsorted or a sorted T cell fraction (not recorded which). The source is a female donor with ankylosing spondylitis or in good health (not recorded which).

This clonotype was found many times. The J gene is TRBJ1-1, the V gene TRBV2; D is undetermined. The CDR3 contains 13 residues. V was clipped by 10 bases and J by 4 bases, with 16 bases between them. CDR1 is SNHLY and CDR2 is FYNNEI in the germline V gene. The CDR3 sequence: CATFREVGTEAFF. In DNA form, the CDR3 reads TGTGCCACCTTCCGAGAGGTGGGCACTGAAGCTTTCTTT.

This clonotype came up a few times. The chain links TRBV7-8 to TRBJ2-3; D might be TRBD1 or TRBD2, each matching 7 bases. There are 19 residues in the CDR3. V dropped 6 bases and J dropped 1 base, with 26 bases sitting between them. Germline CDR1 is SGHVS and CDR2 is FQNEAQ. This CDR3 reads CASSPGGSGGFRRTDTQYF. In nucleotides, the CDR3 is TGTGCCAGCAGTCCAGGGGGTTCGGGAGGTTTCCGCCGCACAGATACGCAGTATTTT.

This clonotype was observed a few times. This rearrangement joins TRBV7-2 to TRBJ1-6, with D maybe TRBD1 (5 bases). Trimming removed 0 bases at V and 0 bases at J, with 15 bases between. CDR1 SGHTA and CDR2 FQGNSA come from the germline V gene. This CDR3 is 19 amino acids long. CDR3 in DNA: TGTGCCAGCAGCTTAGCATTCAGGGCGCAAAGCTCCTATAATTCACCCCTCCACTTT. Protein: CASSLAFRAQSSYNSPLHF.

The CDR3 region is CASSRGQGFEQYF. Here the CDR3 DNA reads TGTGCCAGCAGCCGCGGACAAGGGTTCGAGCAGTACTTC. This rearrangement joins TRBV4-2 to TRBJ2-7; D perhaps matches TRBD1 (5 bases). The length of the CDR3 is 13 residues. With 4 bases removed from V and 6 bases from J, the gap between germline ends came to 13 bases. Per the germline V gene, CDR1 is LGHNA and CDR2 is YNFKEQ.

The J gene is TRBJ2-5, the V gene TRBV7-9; TRBD1 matches at 7 bases. Germline V gives CDR1 SEHNR, CDR2 FQNEAQ (reference sequence). The CDR3 is 16 amino acids. V shed 5 bases and J 4 bases; nucleotides not matched to a gene: 13. The CDR3 here is CASSPHGDRVGETQYF. CDR3 nucleotides: TGTGCCAGCAGCCCCCACGGGGACAGAGTCGGAGAGACCCAGTACTTC.

The chain links TRBV7-2 to TRBJ2-5; TRBD1 matches at 9 bases. V shed 5 bases and J 5 bases; nucleotides not matched to a gene: 6. Germline V gene sequence: CDR1 SGHTA, CDR2 FQGNSA. CDR3 length: 14 amino acids. The CDR3 here is CASSQTGGLETQYF. The CDR3 DNA reads TGTGCCAGCAGCCAGACAGGGGGATTGGAGACCCAGTACTTC.

This clonotype was seen many times. The chain uses TRBV12-3 or TRBV12-4 and TRBJ2-1, with D hard to call. Deletions cut 6 bases from V and 6 bases from J, with 9 bases between. CDR3 length: 12 amino acids. CDR3 loop: CASSQWANEQFF. DNA of the CDR3: TGTGCCAGCAGCCAATGGGCCAATGAGCAGTTCTTC.

This clonotype turned up a few times. This chain uses TRBV11-2 with TRBJ2-1; D may match TRBD1 or TRBD2 (5 bases each). Germline loops: CDR1 SGHAT, CDR2 FQNNGV. The CDR3 is 13 amino acids. V was shortened by 4 bases and J by 6 bases, with 10 bases between the two germline ends. The DNA for the CDR3 is TGTGCCAGCAGCTATGGGACGGGCAATGAGCAGTTCTTC. Protein product: CASSYGTGNEQFF. The variable domain in full, with the rest retrieved from reference TRBV11-2 and TRBJ2-1, is EAGVAQSPRYKIIEKRQSVAFWCNPISGHATLYWYQQILGQGPKLLIQFQNNGVVDDSQLPKDRFSAERLKGVDSTLKIQPAKLEDSAVYLCASSYGTGNEQFFGPGTRLTVL.

The table lists this clonotype with many counts. V and J are TRBV24-1 and TRBJ1-2; D unclear. Germline V CDR1 and CDR2: KGHDR, SFDVKD. The CDR3 is 16 residues long. Trimming pared 3 bases from V and 2 bases from J, leaving 15 bases between. CDR3 sequence (DNA): TGTGCCACCAGTGATCCTGGAACTACGGGGAACTATGGCTACACCTTC. It specifies CATSDPGTTGNYGYTF.

In the case of this clonotype: A much larger clonotype is one base distant, so this may be a read error. The chain couples TRBV20-1 to TRBJ1-4; maybe TRBD1 (5 bases). The CDR3 is made up of 11 amino acids. Germline V gene lookup returns CDR1 DFQATT and CDR2 SNEGSKA (reference sequence). CDR3 DNA: TGCAGTGCTAACACGGGGGAAACACTGTTTTTT. It translates to CSANTGETLFF.

Many counts were recorded for this clonotype. J is TRBJ2-5 and V is TRBV5-1; 7 bases map to TRBD2. This CDR3 spans 16 amino acids. The trim removed 1 base at V and 2 bases at J, leaving 8 bases unmatched. Germline lookup yields CDR1 SGHRS and CDR2 YFSETQ. This CDR3 is CASSLRFLAVQETQYF. In DNA form, the CDR3 reads TGCGCCAGCAGCTTGAGGTTCCTAGCGGTACAAGAGACCCAGTACTTC.

This clonotype was observed a few times. This chain joins TRBV7-2 and TRBJ1-2; TRBD1 matches at 8 bases. This CDR3 comprises 14 residues. V was pared by 2 bases and J by 7 bases, with 6 bases of the junction left unmatched. The germline V gene encodes CDR1 SGHTA and CDR2 FQGNSA. CDR3 sequence: CASSLSRQGSGYTF. Written as DNA, the CDR3 is TGTGCCAGCAGCTTAAGTCGACAGGGGTCTGGCTACACCTTC.

V usage is TRBV11-2 and J usage is TRBJ1-1; D not resolved. This CDR3 comprises 16 residues. CDR1 and CDR2 (germline): SGHAT, FQNNGV. With 5 bases removed from V and 0 bases from J, the gap between germline ends came to 16 bases. Written as DNA, the CDR3 is TGTGCCAGCAGCCACCTTACCTTCAAGATGAACACTGAAGCTTTCTTT. It codes for CASSHLTFKMNTEAFF.

This clonotype appeared a few times. The rearrangement links TRBV5-1 to TRBJ2-1; the match to TRBD2 covers 11 bases. Germline assignment: CDR1 SGHRS and CDR2 YFSETQ. V lost 4 bases to trimming and J lost 8 bases; unmatched junction nucleotides: 8. The CDR3 contains 15 residues. The CDR3 sequence: CASSHTSGGTYEQFF. Here the CDR3 DNA reads TGCGCCAGCAGCCACACTAGCGGGGGTACTTATGAGCAGTTCTTC.

This clonotype was detected a few times. The chain uses TRBV15 and TRBJ2-1; D not certain. The V end was cut by 10 bases, the J end by 7 bases, with 17 bases between. This CDR3 spans 13 amino acids. CDR1 is LNHNV, CDR2 YYDKDF, per germline (reference sequence). The CDR3 DNA sequence: TGTGCCATCAGGCCAATGATTGGGAATGAGCAGTTCTTC. Translation: CAIRPMIGNEQFF.

The V call is TRBV5-1, the J call TRBJ2-5; TRBD1 matches at 9 bases. The CDR3 totals 15 residues. V lost 1 base and J lost 5; bases outside the gene matches: 6. Germline loops: CDR1 SGHRS, CDR2 YFSETQ. CDR3 coding DNA: TGCGCCAGCAGCTTGATTGGGACAGGGATGGAGACCCAGTACTTC. Translated, it gives CASSLIGTGMETQYF.

This clonotype was seen ten or more times. CDR3 nucleotides: TGCGCCAGCAGCCAAGGGGCCGGATTAGCCAAAAACATTCAGTACTTC. Translating it yields CASSQGAGLAKNIQYF. This chain links TRBV4-1 with TRBJ2-4; no firm D call. The CDR3 covers 16 residues. Germline V gives CDR1 MGHRA, CDR2 YSYEKL. V was cut by 1 base and J by 0 bases, with 10 bases left in between.

This clonotype occurred many times. The chain combines TRBV20-1 with TRBJ2-7, with 12 bases identical to TRBD1. The CDR3 runs 14 residues. The germline V gene encodes CDR1 DFQATT and CDR2 SNEGSKA (reference sequence). After removal of 6 bases from V and 5 bases from J, the junction contained 8 bases not matched to a gene. The CDR3 is CSAPGTGGGNEQYF. CDR3 coding DNA: TGCAGTGCCCCCGGGACAGGGGGCGGCAACGAGCAGTACTTC.

In this sample, this clonotype turned up many times. The chain carries TRBV20-1 and TRBJ1-3, with D uncertain. Germline-derived CDR1 and CDR2 are DFQATT and SNEGSKA (reference sequence). V was clipped by 3 bases and J by 3 bases, with 9 bases between them. There are 13 residues in the CDR3. This chain's CDR3 is CSASFVGGNTIYF. CDR3 nucleotide sequence: TGCAGTGCTAGTTTCGTGGGTGGAAACACCATATATTTT.

This clonotype was observed at least ten times. The gene calls are TRBV11-2 and TRBJ2-3; D unresolved. This CDR3 spans 15 amino acids. Germline CDR1 is SGHAT and CDR2 is FQNNGV. V shed 0 bases and J shed 3 bases, with 10 bases lying between them. CDR3: CASSLETEGTDTQYF. The CDR3 nucleotides read TGTGCCAGCAGCTTAGAGACGGAAGGAACAGATACGCAGTATTTT.

This clonotype was picked up many times. The chain joins TRBV4-2 to TRBJ2-5; 7 nucleotides align to TRBD2. With V trimmed by 4 bases and J by 2 bases, 10 bases remained unmatched. From germline, CDR1 is LGHNA and CDR2 YNFKEQ. The CDR3 is made up of 16 amino acids. The CDR3 loop is CASSPLAGALQETQYF. The DNA of the CDR3 is TGTGCCAGCAGCCCTTTGGCGGGAGCCCTACAAGAGACCCAGTACTTC.

Ten or more counts support this clonotype. The chain employs TRBV10-3 and TRBJ1-5, with TRBD1 as a possible D gene (6 bases). Germline CDR1 is ENHRY and CDR2 is SYGVKD. The V end lost 3 bases, the J end lost 4 bases, and 10 bases lay between the germline ends. CDR3 size: 14 residues. CDR3: CAISDQGQNQPQHF. The CDR3, as DNA: TGTGCCATCAGTGACCAGGGGCAAAATCAGCCCCAGCATTTT.

The rearrangement uses TRBV24-1 and TRBJ2-5, with D perhaps TRBD1 (5 bases). The CDR3 runs 15 residues. Germline V gene sequence: CDR1 KGHDR, CDR2 SFDVKD. V lost 1 base to trimming and J lost 2 bases, with 10 bases between them. This chain's CDR3 is CATSDFKRTQETQYF. CDR3 DNA sequence: TGTGCCACCAGTGATTTTAAGAGGACACAAGAGACCCAGTACTTC.

The V and J genes are TRBV5-5 and TRBJ1-5; D unresolved. Germline CDR1 is SGHKS and CDR2 is YYEKEE (reference sequence). V was trimmed by 0 bases and J by 7 bases, leaving 11 bases between them. CDR3 length: 14 amino acids. Here the CDR3 reads CASSLGGSGQPQHF. The CDR3 DNA follows: TGTGCCAGCAGCTTGGGGGGATCGGGACAGCCCCAGCATTTT.

In this sample, this clonotype turned up many times. This chain uses TRBV29-1 with TRBJ2-1; 9 bases fit TRBD2. The CDR3 runs to 14 residues. J gave up 3 bases and V 7 bases, and 7 bases lay outside the gene matches. The germline CDR1 and CDR2 sequences are SQVTM and ANQGSEA. CDR3 DNA: TGCAGCGGAAATAGCGGGAGAGGCTACAATGAGCAGTTCTTC. Translated, it gives CSGNSGRGYNEQFF.

This clonotype occurred many times. CDR3 sequence reads: CASSLGQVAYEQYF. In DNA, the CDR3 is TGTGCCAGCAGCTTGGGACAGGTTGCCTACGAGCAGTACTTC. The chain has TRBV7-2 and TRBJ2-7; the match to TRBD1 covers 8 bases. V dropped 3 bases and J dropped 2; count of bases not matched to a gene: 3. Per germline, CDR1 SGHTA and CDR2 FQGNSA. CDR3 length equals 14 residues.

This clonotype was counted many times. CDR3: CASSLESHATMVQFF. CDR3 sequence (DNA): TGTGCCAGCAGCTTAGAAAGTCACGCTACAATGGTGCAGTTCTTC. The V call is TRBV7-9, the J call TRBJ2-1, with D unclear. Trimming shortened V by 1 base and J by 12 bases, and 19 bases separated the two germline ends. Germline V lookup: CDR1 SEHNR, CDR2 FQNEAQ (reference sequence). This CDR3 has 15 amino acids.

This clonotype occurred many times. The V call is TRBV12-3 or TRBV12-4, the J call TRBJ2-1, with D possibly TRBD2 on 5 matching bases. The CDR3 loop spans 16 amino acids. V lost 4 bases and J 1 base, leaving 14 bases between the germline ends. The CDR3 reads CASSYPVGSSYNEQFF. CDR3 in DNA: TGTGCCAGCAGTTACCCAGTTGGGAGTTCCTACAATGAGCAGTTCTTC.